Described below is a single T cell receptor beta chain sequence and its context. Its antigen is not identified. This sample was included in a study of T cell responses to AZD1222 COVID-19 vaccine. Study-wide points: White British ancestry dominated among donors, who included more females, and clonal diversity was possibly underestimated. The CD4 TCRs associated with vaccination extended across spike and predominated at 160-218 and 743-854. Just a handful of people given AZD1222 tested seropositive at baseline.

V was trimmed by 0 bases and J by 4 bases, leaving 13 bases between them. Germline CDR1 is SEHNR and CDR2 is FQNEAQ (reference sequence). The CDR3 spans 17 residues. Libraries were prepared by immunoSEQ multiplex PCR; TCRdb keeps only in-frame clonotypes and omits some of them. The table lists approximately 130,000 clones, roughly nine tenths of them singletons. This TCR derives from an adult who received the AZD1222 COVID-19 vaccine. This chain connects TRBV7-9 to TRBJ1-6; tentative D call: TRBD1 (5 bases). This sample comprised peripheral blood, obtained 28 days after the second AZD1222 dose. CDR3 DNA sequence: TGTGCCAGCAGCTTAGCTCGGGGACCCGAGTATAATTCACCCCTCCACTTT. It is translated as CASSLARGPEYNSPLHF.